This TCR beta chain was recorded in a study of vaccination and CD4 T cells after COVID-19. Study summary: Control wells got either CEFX epitopes, HIV-1 Nef peptides, or no peptide at all.

CDR1 and CDR2 (germline): LNHDA, SQIVND (reference sequence). V was cut by 9 bases and J by 4 bases, with 15 bases left in between. The CDR3 has 13 amino acids. The Oncomine TCR Beta short-read assay generated sequence data from the DNA of cultured CD4+ T cells. Cultured CD4+ T cells yielded the extracted genomic DNA. Via MiXCR, TCRdb re-called the PCR reads, giving one row per CDR3 protein. The sample consists of roughly 16,000 distinct CDR3 sequences, approximately 26% of them appearing once. This clonotype turned up a few times. The antigen is not known. Treatment reported: approximately 9-day PBMC culture with coronavirus spike peptide pools or control peptides (ViraFEST assay). The culture of more than 1.5 million PBMCs per well included roughly 10 IU/ml IL-2 and approximately 9.2 ug/ml peptide pools.

The TCR was taken from a human donor with COVID-19. The chain couples TRBV19 to TRBJ2-5; TRBD1 might be the D (5 bases). Material: cultured CD4+ T cells from blood. The CDR3 protein is CASTQGYGETQYF. In nucleotides, the CDR3 is TGTGCCAGCACTCAGGGCTACGGAGAGACCCAGTACTTC.